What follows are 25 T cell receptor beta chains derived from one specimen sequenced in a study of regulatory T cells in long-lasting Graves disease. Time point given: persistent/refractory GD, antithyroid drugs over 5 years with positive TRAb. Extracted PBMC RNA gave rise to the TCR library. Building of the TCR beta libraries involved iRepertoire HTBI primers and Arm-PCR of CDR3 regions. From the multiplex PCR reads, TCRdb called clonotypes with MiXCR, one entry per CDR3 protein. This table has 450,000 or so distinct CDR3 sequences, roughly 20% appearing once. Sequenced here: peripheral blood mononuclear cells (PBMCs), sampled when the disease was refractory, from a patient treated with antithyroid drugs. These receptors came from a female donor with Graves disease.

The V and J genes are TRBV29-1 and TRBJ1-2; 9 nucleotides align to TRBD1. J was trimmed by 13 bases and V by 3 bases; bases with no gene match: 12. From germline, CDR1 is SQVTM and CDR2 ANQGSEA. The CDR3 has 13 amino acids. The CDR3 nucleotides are TGCAGCGTTGATCAGGACAGGGGCTTCCTCTGCACCTTC. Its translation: CSVDQDRGFLCTF.

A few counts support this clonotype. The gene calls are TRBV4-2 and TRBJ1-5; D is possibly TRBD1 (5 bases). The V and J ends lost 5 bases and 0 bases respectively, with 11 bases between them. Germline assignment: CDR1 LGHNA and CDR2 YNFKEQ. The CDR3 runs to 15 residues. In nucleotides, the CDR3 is TGTGCCAGCAGCAATCAACAGGATAGCAATCAGCCCCAGCATTTT. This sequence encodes CASSNQQDSNQPQHF.

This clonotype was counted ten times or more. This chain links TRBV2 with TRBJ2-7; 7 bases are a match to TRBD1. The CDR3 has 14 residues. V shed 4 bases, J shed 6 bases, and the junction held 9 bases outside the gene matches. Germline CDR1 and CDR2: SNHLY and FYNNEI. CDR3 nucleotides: TGTGCCAGCAGTGTGCGAGACAGGGTCTCCGAGCAGTACTTC. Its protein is CASSVRDRVSEQYF. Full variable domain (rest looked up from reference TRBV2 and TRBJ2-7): EPEVTQTPSHQVTQMGQEVILRCVPISNHLYFYWYRQILGQKVEFLVSFYNNEISEKSEIFDDQFSVERPDGSNFTLKIRSTKLEDSAMYFCASSVRDRVSEQYFGPGTRLTVT.

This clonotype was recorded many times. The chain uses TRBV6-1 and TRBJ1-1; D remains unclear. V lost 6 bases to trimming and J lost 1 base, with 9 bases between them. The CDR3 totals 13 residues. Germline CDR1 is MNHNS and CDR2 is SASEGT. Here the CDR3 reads CASRPTTNTEAFF. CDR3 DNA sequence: TGTGCCAGCAGGCCTACGACGAACACTGAAGCTTTCTTT.

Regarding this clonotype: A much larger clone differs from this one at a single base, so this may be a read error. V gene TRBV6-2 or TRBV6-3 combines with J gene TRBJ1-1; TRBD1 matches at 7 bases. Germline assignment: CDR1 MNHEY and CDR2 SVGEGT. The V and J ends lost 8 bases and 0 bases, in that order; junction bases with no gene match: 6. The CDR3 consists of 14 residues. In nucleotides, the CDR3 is TGTGCCAGCGGGTCCGGGACAGTGAACACTGAAGCTTTCTTT. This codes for CASGSGTVNTEAFF.

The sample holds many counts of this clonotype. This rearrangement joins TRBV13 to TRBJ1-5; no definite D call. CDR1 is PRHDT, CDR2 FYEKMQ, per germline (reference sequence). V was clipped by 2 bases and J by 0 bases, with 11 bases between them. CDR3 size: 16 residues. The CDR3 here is CASSLRELGSNQPQHF. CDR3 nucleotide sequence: TGTGCCAGCAGCTTAAGAGAATTGGGTAGCAATCAGCCCCAGCATTTT.

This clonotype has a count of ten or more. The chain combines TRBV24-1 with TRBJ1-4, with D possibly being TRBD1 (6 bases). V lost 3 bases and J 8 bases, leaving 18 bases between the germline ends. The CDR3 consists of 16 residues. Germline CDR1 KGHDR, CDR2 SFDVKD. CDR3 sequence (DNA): TGTGCCACCAGTGATCCGGCCACCCCCGGGGGCGAAAAACTGTTTTTT. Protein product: CATSDPATPGGEKLFF.

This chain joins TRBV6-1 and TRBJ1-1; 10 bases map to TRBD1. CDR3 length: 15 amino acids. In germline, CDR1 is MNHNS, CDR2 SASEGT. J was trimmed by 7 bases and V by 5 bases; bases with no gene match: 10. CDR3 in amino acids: CASSPGTGAKIEAFF. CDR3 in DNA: TGTGCCAGCAGTCCCGGGACAGGGGCGAAAATTGAAGCTTTCTTT.

The CDR3 nucleotides are TGTGCCAGCAGTCCGGACAGGGTTGGCAATCAGCCCCAGCATTTT. Protein: CASSPDRVGNQPQHF. The chain carries TRBV28 and TRBJ1-5; 8 bases align to TRBD1. After removal of 5 bases from V and 2 bases from J, the junction contained 5 bases not matched to a gene. The CDR3 consists of 15 residues. CDR1 is MDHEN and CDR2 is SYDVKM in the germline V gene.

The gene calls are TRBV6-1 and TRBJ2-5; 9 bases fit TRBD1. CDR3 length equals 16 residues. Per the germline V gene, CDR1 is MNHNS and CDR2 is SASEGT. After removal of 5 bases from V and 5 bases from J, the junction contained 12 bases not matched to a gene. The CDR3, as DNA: TGTGCCAGCAGTCCCGATGGGGGACAGGGAAGGGAGACCCAGTACTTC. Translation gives CASSPDGGQGRETQYF.

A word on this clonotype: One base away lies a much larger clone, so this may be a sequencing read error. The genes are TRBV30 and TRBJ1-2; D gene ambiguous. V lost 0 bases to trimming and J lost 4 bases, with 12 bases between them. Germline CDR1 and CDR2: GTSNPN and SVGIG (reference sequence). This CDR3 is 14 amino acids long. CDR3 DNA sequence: TGTGCCTGGAGTGTCGAGGAGGGAGGCTATGGCTACACCTTC. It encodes CAWSVEEGGYGYTF.

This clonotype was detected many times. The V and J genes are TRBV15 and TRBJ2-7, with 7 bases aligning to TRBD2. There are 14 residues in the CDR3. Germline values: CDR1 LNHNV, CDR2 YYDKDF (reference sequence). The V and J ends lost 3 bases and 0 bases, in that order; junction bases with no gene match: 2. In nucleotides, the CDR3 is TGTGCCACCAGCAGGCGCGGGAGCTCCTACGAGCAGTACTTC. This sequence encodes CATSRRGSSYEQYF.

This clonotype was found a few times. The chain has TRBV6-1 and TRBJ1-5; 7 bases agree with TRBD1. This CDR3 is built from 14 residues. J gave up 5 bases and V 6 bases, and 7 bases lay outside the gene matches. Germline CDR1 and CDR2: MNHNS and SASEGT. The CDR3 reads CASSRDREDQPQHF. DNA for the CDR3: TGTGCCAGCAGCCGAGACAGGGAAGATCAGCCCCAGCATTTT.

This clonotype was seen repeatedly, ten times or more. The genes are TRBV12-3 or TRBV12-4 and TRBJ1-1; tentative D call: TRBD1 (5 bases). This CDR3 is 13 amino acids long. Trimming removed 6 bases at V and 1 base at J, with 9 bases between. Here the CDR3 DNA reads TGTGCCAGCAGATACACAGGGAACACTGAAGCTTTCTTT. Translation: CASRYTGNTEAFF.

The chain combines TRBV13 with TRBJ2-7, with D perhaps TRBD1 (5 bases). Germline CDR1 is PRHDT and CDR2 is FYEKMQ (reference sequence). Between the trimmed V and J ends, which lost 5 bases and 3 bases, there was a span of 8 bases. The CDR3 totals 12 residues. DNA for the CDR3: TGTGCCAGCAGCGAGGACAACTACGAGCAGTACTTC. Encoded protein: CASSEDNYEQYF.

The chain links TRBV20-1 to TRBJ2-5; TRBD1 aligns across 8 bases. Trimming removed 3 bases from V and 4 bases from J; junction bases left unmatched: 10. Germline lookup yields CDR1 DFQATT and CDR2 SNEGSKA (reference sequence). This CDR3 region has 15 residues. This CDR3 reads CSASRQGAPGETQYF. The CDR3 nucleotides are TGCAGTGCTAGTCGCCAGGGGGCCCCCGGAGAGACCCAGTACTTC.

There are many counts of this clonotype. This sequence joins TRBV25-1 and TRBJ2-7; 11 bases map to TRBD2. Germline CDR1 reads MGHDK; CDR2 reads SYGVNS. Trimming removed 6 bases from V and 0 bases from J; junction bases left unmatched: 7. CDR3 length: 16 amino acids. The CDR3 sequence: CASSEGTSGNSYEQYF. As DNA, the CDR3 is TGTGCCAGCAGCGAGGGGACTAGCGGAAACTCCTACGAGCAGTACTTC.

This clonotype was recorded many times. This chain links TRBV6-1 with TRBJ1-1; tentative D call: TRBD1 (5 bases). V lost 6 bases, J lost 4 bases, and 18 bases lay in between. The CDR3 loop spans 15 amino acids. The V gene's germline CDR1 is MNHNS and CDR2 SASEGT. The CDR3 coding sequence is TGTGCCAGCAGCCCGGGACGGAGCAGCGGCACTGAAGCTTTCTTT. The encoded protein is CASSPGRSSGTEAFF.

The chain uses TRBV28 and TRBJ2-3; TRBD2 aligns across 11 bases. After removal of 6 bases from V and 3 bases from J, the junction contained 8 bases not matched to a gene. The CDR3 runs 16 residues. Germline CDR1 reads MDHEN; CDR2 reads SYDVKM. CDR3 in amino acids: CASSQTSSGRTDTQYF. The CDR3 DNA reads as TGTGCCAGCAGCCAAACGTCTAGCGGGAGGACAGATACGCAGTATTTT.

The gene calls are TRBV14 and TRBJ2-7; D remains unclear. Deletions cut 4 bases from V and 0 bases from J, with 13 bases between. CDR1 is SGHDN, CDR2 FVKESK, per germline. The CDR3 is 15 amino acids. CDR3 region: CASSPTTGPSYEQYF. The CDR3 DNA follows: TGTGCCAGCAGCCCCACGACCGGGCCCTCCTACGAGCAGTACTTC.

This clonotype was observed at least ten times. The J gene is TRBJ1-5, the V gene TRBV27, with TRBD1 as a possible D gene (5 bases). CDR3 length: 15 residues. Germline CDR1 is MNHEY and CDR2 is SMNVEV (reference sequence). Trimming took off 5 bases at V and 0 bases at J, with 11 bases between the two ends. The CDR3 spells CASSPSGYSNQPQHF. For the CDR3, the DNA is TGTGCCAGCAGTCCCTCAGGGTATAGCAATCAGCCCCAGCATTTT.

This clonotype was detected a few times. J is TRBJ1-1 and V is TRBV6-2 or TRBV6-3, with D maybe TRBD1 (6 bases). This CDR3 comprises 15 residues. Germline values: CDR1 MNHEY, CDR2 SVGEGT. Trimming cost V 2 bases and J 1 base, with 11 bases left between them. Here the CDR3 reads CASSYTGTTNTEAFF. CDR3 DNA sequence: TGTGCCAGCAGTTACACGGGGACAACGAACACTGAAGCTTTCTTT.

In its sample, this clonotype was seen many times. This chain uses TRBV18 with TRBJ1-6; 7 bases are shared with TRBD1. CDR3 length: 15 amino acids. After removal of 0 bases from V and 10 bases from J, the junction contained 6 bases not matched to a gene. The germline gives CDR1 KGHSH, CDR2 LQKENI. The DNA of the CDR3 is TGTGCCAGCTCACCACCGACAGGGAATCGGTCACCCCTCCACTTT. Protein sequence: CASSPPTGNRSPLHF.

Written as DNA, the CDR3 is TGTGCCAGCAGCCCCGATTCCCGGGACCTTTTCAGGGAGCAGTACTTC. Translation: CASSPDSRDLFREQYF. The genes are TRBV9 and TRBJ2-7; D may correspond to TRBD1 or TRBD2 (5 bases each). There are 16 residues in the CDR3. Trimming removed 4 bases from V and 7 bases from J, with 24 bases in between. Looked up from germline, CDR1 is SGDLS and CDR2 is YYNGEE.

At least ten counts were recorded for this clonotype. CDR3 region: CASSLDGSRVLSYGYTF. The CDR3 nucleotides read TGTGCCAGCAGCTTAGATGGTTCGCGGGTGCTTAGCTATGGCTACACCTTC. The chain combines TRBV11-2 with TRBJ1-2; D is undetermined. The CDR3 is 17 residues long. The germline V gene has CDR1 SGHAT and CDR2 FQNNGV. V was clipped by 0 bases and J by 4 bases, with 18 bases between them.